The present entry profiles one T cell receptor beta chain with its context. The data stem from a study of blood T cell repertoires in COVID-19. Method: immunoSEQ multiplex PCR; TCRdb's copy keeps in-frame clones and lacks some. The sample lists approximately 480,000 clones, about 85% occurring once. The sequencing sample was made of PBMCs or T cells enriched from blood (not recorded which). This receptor was identified in a woman under 30 who had recovered from COVID-19.

Here the CDR3 reads CASQRNSGNEKLFF. CDR3 DNA: TGTGCCAGCCAGAGGAACTCTGGTAATGAAAAACTGTTTTTT. This rearrangement joins TRBV11-2 to TRBJ1-4; no firm D call. The CDR3 totals 14 residues. Germline assignment: CDR1 SGHAT and CDR2 FQNNGV. The V gene lost 8 bases and the J gene lost 4 bases, with 14 bases spanning the gap.